This is a list of T cell receptor beta chains from one sample in a study of T cell changes during pregnancy in multiple sclerosis. Assay used: immunoSEQ multiplex PCR; TCRdb lists only in-frame clones, some missing. The table records around 70,000 clones, about 90% of them present only once. This specimen was peripheral blood, taken in the first trimester of pregnancy. These receptors were collected from a female donor in good health, enrolled as a control in a pregnancy study. CDR3s include the opening cysteine and the closing phenylalanine or tryptophan. Each record gives: D gene, V gene, J gene, clone size, CDR3 DNA, CDR3 protein. The D gene is left open where the match is weak. Clone size is not always given. Where it is, it says once, few, many or a class for expanded clones.

>NA|TRBV4-1|TRBJ2-3|NA
TGCGCCAGCAGCCAAGAGTCGACGGGAGATACGCAGTATTTT
CASSQESTGDTQYF
>TRBD1|TRBV28|TRBJ1-4|once
TGTGCCAGCAGTTTCCCCACAGGGGAGGCTAATGAAAAACTGTTTTTT
CASSFPTGEANEKLFF
>TRBD2|TRBV7-6|TRBJ2-1|once
TGTGCCAGCAGCTTAACTGGGGGGACTAGCAGCCATGAGCAGTTCTTC
CASSLTGGTSSHEQFF
>NA|TRBV28|TRBJ2-7|NA
TGTGCCAGCAGTCCGAGCGGTCCAACGGGGTACGAGCAGTACTTC
CASSPSGPTGYEQYF
>TRBD2|TRBV7-7|TRBJ2-3|NA
TGTGCTAGCAGCCCGACTAGCGGGAGAGCAGATACGCAGTATTTT
CASSPTSGRADTQYF
>TRBD2|TRBV2|TRBJ2-5|NA
TGTGCCAGCAGTGCCACTTGGACTAGCGGGAGTGGGACCCAGTACTTC
CASSATWTSGSGTQYF
>TRBD2|TRBV4-1|TRBJ2-1|NA
TGCGCCAGCAGCCTCGGGACTAGCGGGAGGGGGGTGGATGAGCAGTTCTTC
CASSLGTSGRGVDEQFF
>NA|TRBV7-9|TRBJ2-7|NA
TGTGCCAGCAGCTCAGGAGTGGGGCAAAACGAGCAGTACTTC
CASSSGVGQNEQYF
>NA|TRBV6-1|TRBJ2-7|NA
TGTGCCAGCAGTGAGCGGCTAAGAGGCCACGAGCAGTACTTC
CASSERLRGHEQYF
>TRBD2|TRBV4-1|TRBJ2-5|NA
TGCGCCAGCAGCCAGGGGACTAGCGGAGGACAAGAGACCCAGTACTTC
CASSQGTSGGQETQYF
>NA|TRBV5-1|TRBJ2-1|NA
TGCGCCAGCAGCGCCTCTATAAGCTCCTACAATGAGCAGTTCTTC
CASSASISSYNEQFF
>NA|TRBV7-9|TRBJ2-2|NA
TGTGCCAGCAGCCCCCAGGGGTCGACCGGGGAGCTGTTTTTT
CASSPQGSTGELFF
>TRBD1|TRBV5-1|TRBJ2-4|NA
TGCGCCAGCAGCCCACAGGGGGCCGGCATTCAGTACTTC
CASSPQGAGIQYF
>NA|TRBV2|TRBJ2-1|NA
TGTGCCAGCAGTCAGGAGGAGGGCAATGAGCAGTTCTTC
CASSQEEGNEQFF
>NA|TRBV27|TRBJ1-4|NA
TGTGCCAGCAGTAAACCGGGGTGGGGTGAAAAACTGTTTTTT
CASSKPGWGEKLFF
>NA|TRBV27|TRBJ2-1|NA
TGTGCCAGCAGCCAGCGGAAGGATTACAATGAGCAGTTCTTC
CASSQRKDYNEQFF
>NA|TRBV19|TRBJ1-5|NA
TGTGCCAGTAGCGGACAGATAAATCAGCCCCAGCATTTT
CASSGQINQPQHF
>NA|TRBV28|TRBJ1-2|NA
TGTGCCAGCAGGCCGGGGGGTGACTATGGCTACACCTTC
CASRPGGDYGYTF